The present T cell receptor (beta chain) was sequenced within a study of blood T cell repertoires in COVID-19. At the level of the study: The United States, Italy and Spain provided the acute and convalescent COVID-19 samples. From T cells, B-cell-depleted T cells, or PBMCs came the material, which was cDNA or gDNA.

This CDR3 has 12 residues. Germline lookup yields CDR1 MNHEY and CDR2 SVGAGI. The V and J ends lost 5 bases and 7 bases respectively, with 11 bases between them. Source study methods: How many nucleated cells were present was estimated from reference gene primer amplification. Using immunoSEQ multiplex PCR, the repertoire was profiled, and TCRdb retains in-frame clones only, with some absent. From that table come the V and J calls and clone size; the DNA was used to work out D and trimming. The sample lists approximately 270,000 clones; approximately 80% were seen once. This clonotype was obtained from a man older than 75 with acute or convalescent COVID-19. The sample taken for sequencing was peripheral blood. J is TRBJ1-2 and V is TRBV6-5, with D perhaps matching TRBD1 (6 bases). CDR3 loop: CASSPGATGYTF. In DNA form, the CDR3 reads TGTGCCAGCAGTCCAGGGGCCACTGGCTACACCTTC.